Following are 31 T cell receptor beta chains from one sample sequenced in a study of shared clonotypes between healthy human individuals (TCRdb year 2020). Libraries came from the immunoSEQ multiplex PCR assay. TCRdb mirrors the immuneACCESS table, restricted to in-frame sequences. Some clones are absent from its copies; in checked studies, under half trace to an unresolved V gene, and the reason for the others is unknown. This sample comprises approximately 1.5 million clones, under 99% of them detected only once. The ten largest account for 0.4% to 0.55% of the sample. The specimen was naive CD4+ T cells sorted from blood. This specimen's cell subset or site label, per the study, means: CD45RA+ positively selected. The receptor set was obtained from a man aged 25 to 40 in good health.

V is TRBV19 and J is TRBJ1-2; the D is unclear. Trimming took 6 bases from V and 0 from J, leaving 8 bases between them. CDR3 length: 13 residues. Germline V gives CDR1 LNHDA, CDR2 SQIVND (reference sequence). The CDR3 spells CASSGNANYGYTF. DNA for the CDR3: TGTGCCAGTAGCGGGAACGCTAACTATGGCTACACCTTC. Using reference TRBV19 and TRBJ1-2 for the parts outside the CDR3, the full variable domain is DGGITQSPKYLFRKEGQNVTLSCEQNLNHDAMYWYRQDPGQGLRLIYYSQIVNDFQKGDIAEGYSVSREKKESFPLTVTSAQKNPTAFYLCASSGNANYGYTFGSGTRLTVV.

CDR3 in DNA: TGTGCCAGCAGACGCGGGGCGGACCAATACAATGAGCAGTTCTTC. This sequence encodes CASRRGADQYNEQFF. The chain uses TRBV7-2 and TRBJ2-1; D might be TRBD2 (6 bases). Deletions cut 6 bases from V and 4 bases from J, with 16 bases between. This CDR3 region has 15 residues. Looked up from germline, CDR1 is SGHTA and CDR2 is FQGNSA.

This clone has only a few counts. The chain uses TRBV21-1 and TRBJ1-2. TRBV21-1 is tagged as a pseudogene. The CDR3 sequence is 11 residues long. CDR3 region: CASKVGRAYTF. CDR3 nucleotides: TGTGCCAGCAAGGTGGGGCGGGCGTACACCTTC.

The CDR3, as DNA: TGTGCCAGCAGCTCCTCCGCCGGGACTCCCCCCGTCGAGCAGTACTTC. Amino acid sequence: CASSSSAGTPPVEQYF. This rearrangement joins TRBV7-2 to TRBJ2-7; weak D call: TRBD2 (6 bases). This CDR3 comprises 16 residues. CDR1 is SGHTA and CDR2 is FQGNSA in the germline V gene. V lost 4 bases and J lost 6, with 22 bases in between.

This clone appeared a single time. Other nucleotide sequences in the sample specify the same CDR3. The genes are TRBV6-4 and TRBJ2-1, with 7 nucleotides matching TRBD1. Germline V gene lookup returns CDR1 MRHNA and CDR2 SNTAGT. Unmatched junction bases numbered 3, after V lost 6 bases and J lost 4 bases. This CDR3 is built from 13 residues. CDR3 sequence (DNA): TGTGCCAGCAGAGGGGGCCCTTACAATGAGCAGTTCTTC. This encodes CASRGGPYNEQFF.

The chain carries TRBV9 and TRBJ2-2; D remains unclear. Between the trimmed V and J ends, which lost 0 bases and 0 bases, there was a span of 18 bases. Germline CDR1 reads SGDLS; CDR2 reads YYNGEE. This CDR3 contains 19 residues. In DNA, the CDR3 is TGTGCCAGCAGCGTAGGGGCCGGTACTACTAACGCGAACACCGGGGAGCTGTTTTTT. Its protein is CASSVGAGTTNANTGELFF.

In this sample, this clone turned up once. V and J are TRBV2 and TRBJ2-7, with 8 positions matching TRBD1. The germline V gene has CDR1 SNHLY and CDR2 FYNNEI. CDR3 length: 15 amino acids. V was pared by 3 bases and J by 4 bases, with 8 bases of the junction left unmatched. CDR3 in amino acids: CASSDPQGARYEQYF. For the CDR3, the DNA is TGTGCCAGCAGTGACCCTCAGGGGGCGCGGTACGAGCAGTACTTC.

The V gene is TRBV18, the J gene TRBJ2-5, with 7 bases that match TRBD2. The CDR3 is made up of 16 amino acids. The J segment lost 2 bases and the V segment lost 4 bases, leaving 10 bases of the junction unmatched. In germline, CDR1 is KGHSH, CDR2 LQKENI. CDR3 DNA: TGTGCCAGCTCACACGGCCGGCAGGGAGGGCAAGAGACCCAGTACTTC. It specifies CASSHGRQGGQETQYF.

Remarks on this clone: This same CDR3 is encoded by further DNA sequences in the sample. The chain combines TRBV10-1 with TRBJ2-5; D is undetermined. CDR1 and CDR2 (germline): WNHNN, SYGVQD (reference sequence). There are 12 residues in the CDR3. V was cut by 3 bases and J by 1 base, with 3 bases left in between. CDR3 residues: CASSDSQETQYF. The CDR3 bases are TGCGCCAGCAGTGACTCCCAAGAGACCCAGTACTTC.

This chain connects TRBV2 to TRBJ2-7, with 13 bases lining up with TRBD2. Germline CDR1 and CDR2: SNHLY and FYNNEI. Germline trimming cut 3 bases from V and 11 bases from J; bases unmatched to any gene: 7. There are 14 residues in the CDR3. CDR3 nucleotide sequence: TGTGCCAGCAGTGAGGGACTAGCGGGAAGGTGGGAGTACTTC. Its translation: CASSEGLAGRWEYF.

The chain links TRBV7-2 to TRBJ2-7; D remains ambiguous. From germline, CDR1 is SGHTA and CDR2 FQGNSA. This CDR3 contains 14 residues. Trimming took off 7 bases at V and 4 bases at J, with 17 bases between the two ends. The CDR3 spells CASNHPGQTYEQYF. The CDR3 DNA follows: TGTGCCAGCAACCATCCAGGCCAAACATACGAGCAGTACTTC.

The CDR3 region has the DNA TGTGCCAGCAGCCAGGACTATACCACAGATACGCAGTATTTT. This encodes CASSQDYTTDTQYF. The chain uses TRBV5-4 and TRBJ2-3; TRBD2 might be the D (6 bases). V lost 4 bases and J lost 2, with 11 bases in between. Germline V CDR1 and CDR2: SGHNT, YYREEE (reference sequence). The CDR3 length is 14 residues.

The V and J genes are TRBV5-8 and TRBJ1-5; D is ambiguous. This CDR3 contains 13 residues. Trimming cost V 4 bases and J 6 bases, with 11 bases left between them. CDR1 is SGHTS and CDR2 is YDEGEE in the germline V gene. The CDR3 is CASSPPLVQPQHF. In DNA, the CDR3 is TGTGCCAGCAGCCCCCCCCTCGTTCAGCCCCAGCATTTT.

The J gene is TRBJ1-5, the V gene TRBV2; D might be TRBD1 (5 bases). This CDR3 is 12 amino acids long. In germline, CDR1 is SNHLY, CDR2 FYNNEI. The V and J ends lost 6 bases and 5 bases respectively, with 8 bases between them. The CDR3 loop reads CASRGRDQPQHF. The CDR3, as DNA: TGTGCCAGCAGGGGACGGGATCAGCCCCAGCATTTT.

The rearrangement joins TRBV9 to TRBJ2-2; the D is unclear. Trimming removed 0 bases from V and 7 bases from J, with 10 bases in between. This CDR3 contains 14 residues. Germline loops: CDR1 SGDLS, CDR2 YYNGEE. Here the CDR3 DNA reads TGTGCCAGCAGCGTAGAGCTCCACGGCGGGGAGCTGTTTTTT. Amino acid sequence: CASSVELHGGELFF.

The chain couples TRBV25-1 to TRBJ2-1; D may correspond to TRBD1 or TRBD2 (6 bases each). Germline CDR1 reads MGHDK; CDR2 reads SYGVNS. V lost 7 bases, J lost 4 bases, and 17 bases lay in between. This CDR3 is built from 15 residues. The CDR3 loop is CASTNGGTNYNEQFF. The CDR3 DNA is TGTGCCAGCACGAACGGAGGGACAAATTACAATGAGCAGTTCTTC.

The chain links TRBV11-2 to TRBJ1-1; D unclear. Germline CDR1 reads SGHAT; CDR2 reads FQNNGV. The V and J ends lost 2 bases and 2 bases respectively, with 12 bases between them. CDR3 length: 15 residues. CDR3 residues: CASSLWADGNTEAFF. CDR3 sequence (DNA): TGTGCCAGCAGCTTATGGGCAGATGGAAACACTGAAGCTTTCTTT.

The V gene is TRBV4-1, the J gene TRBJ2-1; a weak D match, TRBD2 (5 bases). Per germline, CDR1 MGHRA and CDR2 YSYEKL. V was trimmed by 1 base and J by 0 bases, leaving 10 bases between them. This CDR3 spans 16 amino acids. CDR3 in amino acids: CASSQGAAGSYNEQFF. The CDR3 DNA is TGCGCCAGCAGCCAAGGGGCGGCGGGCTCCTACAATGAGCAGTTCTTC.

The chain is built from TRBV28 and TRBJ1-2; unclear D gene. Germline loops: CDR1 MDHEN, CDR2 SYDVKM. The CDR3 covers 13 residues. V was clipped by 8 bases and J by 0 bases, with 10 bases between them. CDR3 DNA sequence: TGTGCCAGCGGAACCCGCCCTAACTATGGCTACACCTTC. Protein: CASGTRPNYGYTF.

This sequence joins TRBV5-1 and TRBJ2-6, with TRBD1 matching 11 bases. The germline CDR1 and CDR2 sequences are SGHRS and YFSETQ. V shed 4 bases, J shed 0 bases, and the junction held 9 bases outside the gene matches. The CDR3 contains 19 residues. CDR3 DNA sequence: TGCGCCAGCAGCGAGAGCGGACAGGGGGCCCTCTCTGGGGCCAACGTCCTGACTTTC. Its translation: CASSESGQGALSGANVLTF.

The gene calls are TRBV7-9 and TRBJ2-1, with a possible D match to TRBD1 (6 bases). The length of the CDR3 is 16 residues. Between the trimmed V and J ends, which lost 4 bases and 6 bases, there was a span of 19 bases. Germline V gives CDR1 SEHNR, CDR2 FQNEAQ (reference sequence). For the CDR3, the DNA is TGTGCCAGCAGCTCCCGTACAGGGCGCAACATCAATGAGCAGTTCTTC. Translated: CASSSRTGRNINEQFF.

Regarding this clone: The sample carries other DNA sequences with the same CDR3. CDR3 amino acids: CASSYSRGSNQPQHF. The CDR3 DNA is TGTGCCAGCAGTTACTCGAGGGGTAGCAATCAGCCCCAGCATTTT. This chain links TRBV6-6 with TRBJ1-5; D is possibly TRBD1 (5 bases). The CDR3 is 15 amino acids. CDR1 is MNHNY, CDR2 SVGAGI, per germline (reference sequence). V lost 0 bases to trimming and J lost 0 bases, with 6 bases between them.

The chain has TRBV6-6 and TRBJ1-5; 8 bases fit TRBD1. The length of the CDR3 is 14 residues. Germline V gene sequence: CDR1 MNHNY, CDR2 SVGAGI (reference sequence). The V gene end was trimmed by 5 bases and the J gene end by 2 bases; junction bases not matched to a gene: 2. This chain's CDR3 is CASSDRGGNQPQHF. CDR3 nucleotides: TGTGCCAGCAGTGACAGGGGAGGCAATCAGCCCCAGCATTTT.

The rearrangement uses TRBV7-8 and TRBJ1-4; D unresolved. Germline V gives CDR1 SGHVS, CDR2 FQNEAQ. The CDR3 runs 13 residues. V was cut by 4 bases and J by 6 bases, with 9 bases left in between. The CDR3: CASSSPPYEKLFF. CDR3 DNA: TGTGCCAGCAGCTCCCCACCATATGAAAAACTGTTTTTT.

This clone was seen once. The chain is built from TRBV11-2 and TRBJ1-2; D not certain. Germline values: CDR1 SGHAT, CDR2 FQNNGV. This CDR3 spans 12 amino acids. V was pared by 2 bases and J by 8 bases, with 9 bases between. As DNA, the CDR3 is TGTGCCAGCAGCTTAAGACAAGGCGGCTACACCTTC. Protein product: CASSLRQGGYTF.

The chain has TRBV2 and TRBJ1-2; weak D call: TRBD1 (5 bases). V gave up 5 bases and J gave up 3 bases, with 13 bases separating them. Germline loops: CDR1 SNHLY, CDR2 FYNNEI. This CDR3 has 14 residues. The CDR3: CASSLRGHDYGYTF. CDR3 bases: TGTGCCAGCAGTTTACGTGGACATGACTATGGCTACACCTTC.

The chain couples TRBV5-4 to TRBJ2-7; the D gene is possibly TRBD2 (6 bases). Germline loops: CDR1 SGHNT, CDR2 YYREEE (reference sequence). The CDR3 totals 13 residues. V was trimmed by 6 bases and J by 0 bases, leaving 10 bases between them. The CDR3 loop is CASNRGNSYEQYF. The CDR3 DNA reads as TGTGCCAGCAATCGCGGGAACTCCTACGAGCAGTACTTC.

The rearrangement links TRBV25-1 to TRBJ2-5, with TRBD2 matching over 8 bases. J gave up 5 bases and V 6 bases, and 11 bases lay outside the gene matches. The CDR3 totals 15 residues. The germline CDR1 and CDR2 sequences are MGHDK and SYGVNS. CDR3: CASRGPAGVRETQYF. CDR3 in DNA: TGTGCCAGCAGAGGGCCAGCGGGAGTCAGGGAGACCCAGTACTTC. Full variable domain (missing parts from reference TRBV25-1 and TRBJ2-5): EADIYQTPRYLVIGTGKKITLECSQTMGHDKMYWYQQDPGMELHLIHYSYGVNSTEKGDLSSESTVSRIRTEHFPLTLESARPSHTSQYLCASRGPAGVRETQYFGPGTRLLVL.

The CDR3 bases are TGCGCCAGCAGCTTACTTGGGAAAGAGACCCAGTACTTC. Translation gives CASSLLGKETQYF. J is TRBJ2-5 and V is TRBV5-1; D gene unclear. Trimming removed 2 bases from V and 3 bases from J, with 8 bases in between. CDR3 length: 13 amino acids. Per germline, CDR1 SGHRS and CDR2 YFSETQ.

The genes are TRBV28 and TRBJ2-7; perhaps TRBD2 as D (6 bases). Trimming removed 5 bases at V and 1 base at J, with 15 bases between. This CDR3 region has 15 residues. Looked up from germline, CDR1 is MDHEN and CDR2 is SYDVKM. CDR3 region: CASSENGGESYEQYF. CDR3 DNA: TGTGCCAGCAGTGAAAACGGGGGTGAATCCTACGAGCAGTACTTC. Based on the CDR3 plus reference TRBV28 and TRBJ2-7, the full variable domain is DVKVTQSSRYLVKRTGEKVFLECVQDMDHENMFWYRQDPGLGLRLIYFSYDVKMKEKGDIPEGYSVSREKKERFSLILESASTNQTSMYLCASSENGGESYEQYFGPGTRLTVT.

The gene calls are TRBV9 and TRBJ2-3; tentative D call: TRBD2 (6 bases). Trimming stripped 0 bases from V and 6 bases from J, with 14 bases between. Germline CDR1 and CDR2: SGDLS and YYNGEE. This CDR3 is built from 15 residues. The chain's CDR3 is CASSVGGAVGDTQYF. The CDR3 nucleotides read TGTGCCAGCAGCGTAGGCGGGGCCGTGGGTGATACGCAGTATTTT.